These 27 T cell receptor beta chains share one sample of origin, sequenced in a study of T cells in Graves' hyperthyroidism and ophthalmopathy. Template material for amplifying TCR beta CDR3 regions consisted of RNA transcripts. In the first-round RT-PCR of the TCR CDR3, the HTBI primer set was used. TCRdb recomputed calls from the multiplex PCR reads with MiXCR, one row per CDR3 protein. The sample holds approximately 300,000 distinct CDR3 sequences, 15% to 20% seen once. The sequenced material came from blood. Receptor source: a woman aged 60-75 years with Graves' ophthalmopathy.

The V and J genes are TRBV20-1 and TRBJ2-3, with 14 bases that match TRBD2. This CDR3 is built from 14 residues. CDR1 is DFQATT, CDR2 SNEGSKA, per germline (reference sequence). The V and J ends lost 7 bases and 6 bases, in that order; junction bases with no gene match: 6. The CDR3: CSGGLAGDGDTQYF. The CDR3 bases are TGCAGTGGGGGACTAGCGGGAGATGGGGATACGCAGTATTTT.

This clonotype was picked up many times. The J gene is TRBJ1-1, the V gene TRBV2; perhaps TRBD1 as D (5 bases). Germline loops: CDR1 SNHLY, CDR2 FYNNEI. Between the trimmed V and J ends, which lost 4 bases and 1 base, there was a span of 16 bases. The CDR3 totals 16 residues. The CDR3 DNA reads TGTGCCAGCAGTGCCCGGGGAGCAGGGAGGAACACTGAAGCTTTCTTT. This translates into CASSARGAGRNTEAFF. The whole variable domain, remainder taken from reference TRBV2 and TRBJ1-1, is EPEVTQTPSHQVTQMGQEVILRCVPISNHLYFYWYRQILGQKVEFLVSFYNNEISEKSEIFDDQFSVERPDGSNFTLKIRSTKLEDSAMYFCASSARGAGRNTEAFFGQGTRLTVV.

The genes are TRBV30 and TRBJ2-4; 7 nucleotides align to TRBD1. CDR1 is GTSNPN, CDR2 SVGIG, per germline (reference sequence). Trimming removed 2 bases from V and 0 bases from J; junction bases left unmatched: 7. The CDR3 has 16 residues. The CDR3 loop reads CAWSPGTARAKNIQYF. CDR3 DNA sequence: TGTGCCTGGAGTCCAGGGACAGCCAGAGCCAAAAACATTCAGTACTTC.

This clonotype has a handful of counts. V gene TRBV25-1 combines with J gene TRBJ1-1, with 10 bases fitting TRBD1. Trimming took 1 base from V and 6 from J; bases not matched to a gene: 2. Germline CDR1 MGHDK, CDR2 SYGVNS. The CDR3 is made up of 14 amino acids. This CDR3 reads CASSESGTGAEAFF. The DNA of the CDR3 is TGTGCCAGCAGTGAATCAGGGACAGGGGCTGAAGCTTTCTTT. The entire variable domain, with the rest obtained from reference TRBV25-1 and TRBJ1-1, is as follows: EADIYQTPRYLVIGTGKKITLECSQTMGHDKMYWYQQDPGMELHLIHYSYGVNSTEKGDLSSESTVSRIRTEHFPLTLESARPSHTSQYLCASSESGTGAEAFFGQGTRLTVV.

This clonotype has ten or more counts. The chain uses TRBV24-1 and TRBJ1-5; maybe TRBD1 (5 bases). The CDR3 is 17 amino acids. Germline CDR1 reads KGHDR; CDR2 reads SFDVKD. Trimming took 2 bases from V and 2 from J, leaving 15 bases between them. The CDR3 DNA follows: TGTGCCACCAGTGATTCGTTCGGGGGTTGGGGCAATCAGCCCCAGCATTTT. It yields the protein CATSDSFGGWGNQPQHF.

V is TRBV20-1 and J is TRBJ2-5, with D perhaps assigned TRBD1 or TRBD2 (5 bases each). Germline V gives CDR1 DFQATT, CDR2 SNEGSKA (reference sequence). The CDR3 runs to 13 residues. V lost 2 bases and J 7 bases, leaving 14 bases between the germline ends. CDR3 DNA: TGCAGTGCTAGATCAGGGACCCGGGGGACCCAGTACTTC. Its protein product is CSARSGTRGTQYF.

The chain employs TRBV6-1 and TRBJ2-7; D not certain. This CDR3 comprises 16 residues. Trimming removed 0 bases from V and 0 bases from J, with 12 bases in between. Germline CDR1 MNHNS, CDR2 SASEGT. CDR3 in amino acids: CASSEASSTLSYEQYF. DNA of the CDR3: TGTGCCAGCAGTGAAGCAAGTTCGACACTCTCCTACGAGCAGTACTTC.

This clonotype was seen repeatedly, ten times or more. The genes are TRBV5-1 and TRBJ2-3, with D perhaps matching TRBD2 (7 bases). The CDR3 is 15 amino acids. Trimming pared 2 bases from V and 3 bases from J, leaving 13 bases between. Germline CDR1 and CDR2: SGHRS and YFSETQ. The CDR3: CASSFTGRVTDTQYF. CDR3 in DNA: TGCGCCAGCAGCTTCACAGGGAGGGTTACAGATACGCAGTATTTT.

This clonotype was picked up a small number of times. CDR3 amino acids: CASSLLQGSSGNTIYF. The CDR3 DNA follows: TGTGCCAGCAGTTTACTTCAGGGTAGCTCTGGAAACACCATATATTTT. This rearrangement joins TRBV28 to TRBJ1-3; D may be TRBD1 (5 bases). Between the trimmed V and J ends, which lost 2 bases and 0 bases, there was a span of 11 bases. The CDR3 contains 16 residues. Germline V gives CDR1 MDHEN, CDR2 SYDVKM.

The J gene is TRBJ1-2, the V gene TRBV24-1; 7 nucleotides agree with TRBD1. The junction had 10 bases not matched to a gene; V was cut back by 4 bases and J by 6 bases. This CDR3 region has 15 residues. The germline V gene has CDR1 KGHDR and CDR2 SFDVKD. The chain's CDR3 is CATSDRPGTADGYTF. The CDR3 DNA is TGTGCCACCAGTGACCGACCCGGGACAGCAGATGGCTACACCTTC.

This clonotype has at least ten counts. V is TRBV27 and J is TRBJ1-2; D perhaps matches TRBD1 (5 bases). Germline assignment: CDR1 MNHEY and CDR2 SMNVEV (reference sequence). This CDR3 is 13 amino acids long. Trimming removed 6 bases from V and 8 bases from J, with 16 bases in between. As DNA, the CDR3 is TGTGCCAGCAGATACGGGGGAAATGGAGGCTACACCTTC. Translated: CASRYGGNGGYTF.

This clonotype was found many times. This chain connects TRBV7-9 to TRBJ2-2; 7 nucleotides match TRBD1. Per the germline V gene, CDR1 is SEHNR and CDR2 is FQNEAQ (reference sequence). J was trimmed by 3 bases and V by 0 bases; bases with no gene match: 7. This CDR3 is 17 amino acids long. As DNA, the CDR3 is TGTGCCAGCAGCTTAGCCTTGACAGGGTTGGACACCGGGGAGCTGTTTTTT. Translation: CASSLALTGLDTGELFF.

Ten or more counts support this clonotype. J is TRBJ2-5 and V is TRBV6-1; D possibly corresponds to TRBD1 (5 bases). Between the trimmed V and J ends, which lost 5 bases and 5 bases, there was a span of 15 bases. The CDR3 is 14 residues long. Germline CDR1 and CDR2: MNHNS and SASEGT. The CDR3 bases are TGTGCCAGCAGTATCCGGGCAGGGTTCGAGACCCAGTACTTC. Its protein product is CASSIRAGFETQYF.

This clonotype was picked up many times. This chain uses TRBV7-8 with TRBJ2-5, with 13 bases that match TRBD2. The CDR3 runs to 17 residues. With 5 bases clipped from V and 5 bases from J, the junction kept 11 bases outside the gene matches. The germline CDR1 and CDR2 sequences are SGHVS and FQNEAQ. The CDR3 region has the DNA TGTGCCAGCAGCCCCAGGGGACTAGCGGGGCCCCGGGAGACCCAGTACTTC. Translation gives CASSPRGLAGPRETQYF.

This clonotype was picked up many times. V is TRBV24-1 and J is TRBJ2-5; 8 nucleotides align to TRBD1. Trimming removed 7 bases from V and 1 base from J; junction bases left unmatched: 1. Germline V gives CDR1 KGHDR, CDR2 SFDVKD. This CDR3 contains 13 residues. The CDR3 here is CATRDRVQETQYF. The CDR3 DNA sequence: TGTGCCACCAGGGACAGGGTCCAAGAGACCCAGTACTTC.

This rearrangement joins TRBV12-3 or TRBV12-4 to TRBJ2-7; D is unresolved. The V gene lost 2 bases and the J gene lost 0 bases, with 5 bases spanning the gap. This CDR3 has 13 amino acids. The DNA for the CDR3 is TGTGCCAGCAGTTTACAGGTCTCCTACGAGCAGTACTTC. Its protein is CASSLQVSYEQYF.

The rearrangement uses TRBV5-6 and TRBJ2-7, with TRBD1 matching 8 bases. V was clipped by 5 bases and J by 0 bases; unmatched bases: 13. The CDR3 has 17 residues. The germline V gene encodes CDR1 SGHDT and CDR2 YYEEEE. CDR3 DNA sequence: TGTGCCAGCAGGGCCCCCCGAGGGACAGGTGCCTCCTACGAGCAGTACTTC. Translating gives CASRAPRGTGASYEQYF.

The CDR3 region is CASSLMRGRGDSPYEQYF. The CDR3 nucleotides read TGTGCCAGCAGCCTCATGCGGGGGCGGGGGGATAGTCCCTACGAGCAGTACTTC. This chain links TRBV7-2 with TRBJ2-7; 8 bases line up with TRBD2. The length of the CDR3 is 18 residues. Losses at the gene ends were 5 bases for V and 2 bases for J; bases not matched to a gene: 17. Germline V lookup: CDR1 SGHTA, CDR2 FQGNSA.

Ten or more counts support this clonotype. V gene TRBV10-3 combines with J gene TRBJ1-1, with a tentative D call TRBD1 (5 bases). The germline CDR1 and CDR2 sequences are ENHRY and SYGVKD. The CDR3 totals 14 residues. V lost 3 bases and J lost 5, with 13 bases in between. CDR3 loop: CAISDATGGTEAFF. As DNA, the CDR3 is TGTGCCATCAGTGATGCAACCGGGGGAACTGAAGCTTTCTTT.

A note on this clonotype: Since a much larger clone is just one base distant, this may be a read error. The rearrangement links TRBV20-1 to TRBJ1-2; possible D gene TRBD1, 5 bases. In germline, CDR1 is DFQATT, CDR2 SNEGSKA (reference sequence). V was pared by 6 bases and J by 8 bases, with 16 bases between. CDR3 length: 12 residues. The chain's CDR3 is CSARHDGDGYTF. The CDR3 nucleotides are TGCAGTGCGAGACACGACGGGGACGGCTACACCTTC.

This chain connects TRBV5-4 to TRBJ2-7; TRBD1 matches 7 bases. CDR3 size: 15 residues. The trim removed 0 bases at V and 1 base at J, leaving 4 bases unmatched. From germline, CDR1 is SGHNT and CDR2 YYREEE (reference sequence). This CDR3 is CASSLGRGTSYEQYF. Written as DNA, the CDR3 is TGTGCCAGCAGCTTGGGCAGGGGGACATCCTACGAGCAGTACTTC.

This clonotype was counted only a few times. The chain is built from TRBV7-3 and TRBJ2-1; D ambiguous. The germline V gene encodes CDR1 SGHTA and CDR2 FQGTGA. Trimming left V 1 base short and J 0 bases short, with 16 bases between. The CDR3 totals 18 residues. CDR3: CASSLKSRLSSSYNEQFF. The CDR3 DNA reads TGTGCCAGCAGCTTAAAATCGCGACTTTCGAGCTCCTACAATGAGCAGTTCTTC.

The rearrangement uses TRBV7-2 and TRBJ2-7; 10 bases match TRBD2. This CDR3 has 16 residues. V was pared by 1 base and J by 2 bases, with 5 bases of the junction left unmatched. In germline, CDR1 is SGHTA, CDR2 FQGNSA. The CDR3 DNA sequence: TGTGCCAGCAGCTTAGTGGCACTAGCGGGGACCTACGAGCAGTACTTC. Its translation is CASSLVALAGTYEQYF.

This clonotype was observed at least ten times. This chain links TRBV6-2 or TRBV6-3 with TRBJ2-7, with no clear D. Germline V gene data show CDR1 as MNHEY and CDR2 as SVGEGT. The V end lost 6 bases, the J end lost 6 bases, and 12 bases lay between the germline ends. This CDR3 is 12 amino acids long. CDR3 in amino acids: CASRVFPSEQYF. The CDR3 coding sequence is TGTGCCAGCAGGGTCTTCCCCAGCGAGCAGTACTTC.

This clonotype occurred many times. The chain links TRBV6-1 to TRBJ2-1; 7 nucleotides match TRBD2. Germline V lookup: CDR1 MNHNS, CDR2 SASEGT. Trimming took 4 bases from V and 3 from J; bases not matched to a gene: 12. The CDR3 sequence is 17 residues long. CDR3 protein: CASSGFSSSGGYNEQFF. CDR3 sequence (DNA): TGTGCCAGCAGTGGTTTTTCTTCTAGCGGAGGCTACAATGAGCAGTTCTTC.

About this clonotype: This clone may be a read error of a much larger clone one base away. This rearrangement joins TRBV12-3 or TRBV12-4 to TRBJ1-1, with D uncertain. Between the trimmed V and J ends, which lost 6 bases and 6 bases, there was a span of 20 bases. This CDR3 region has 15 residues. The DNA for the CDR3 is TGTGCCAGCAGATCGCACCGGACCTCCAACCCTGAAGCTTTCTTT. Protein sequence: CASRSHRTSNPEAFF.

This clonotype was seen only a few times. This chain's CDR3 is CASSLRSIYEQYF. CDR3 bases: TGTGCCAGCAGCTTGAGGTCCATCTACGAGCAGTACTTC. The chain employs TRBV5-6 and TRBJ2-7; D uncertain. CDR3 length: 13 residues. The V gene lost 1 base and the J gene lost 3 bases, with 8 bases spanning the gap. Germline CDR1 is SGHDT and CDR2 is YYEEEE.